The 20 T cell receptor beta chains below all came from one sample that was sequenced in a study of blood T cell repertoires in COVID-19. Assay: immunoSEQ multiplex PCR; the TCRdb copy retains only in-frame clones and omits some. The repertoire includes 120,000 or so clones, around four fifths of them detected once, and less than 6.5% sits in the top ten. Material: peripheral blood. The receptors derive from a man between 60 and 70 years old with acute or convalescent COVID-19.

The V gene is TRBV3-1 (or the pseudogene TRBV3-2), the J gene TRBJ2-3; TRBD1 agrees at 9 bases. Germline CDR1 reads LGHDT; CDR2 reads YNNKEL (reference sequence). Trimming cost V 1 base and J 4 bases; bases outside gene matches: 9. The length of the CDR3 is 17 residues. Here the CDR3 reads CASSQGTYRGRADTQYF. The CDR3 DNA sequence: TGTGCCAGCAGCCAAGGAACTTACAGGGGGCGCGCAGATACGCAGTATTTT.

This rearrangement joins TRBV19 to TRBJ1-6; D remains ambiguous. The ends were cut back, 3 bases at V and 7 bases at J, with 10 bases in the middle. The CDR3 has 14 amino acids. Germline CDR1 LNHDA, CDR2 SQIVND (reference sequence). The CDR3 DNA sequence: TGTGCCAGTAGTATCGGGAGACTAAATTCACCCCTCCACTTT. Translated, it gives CASSIGRLNSPLHF.

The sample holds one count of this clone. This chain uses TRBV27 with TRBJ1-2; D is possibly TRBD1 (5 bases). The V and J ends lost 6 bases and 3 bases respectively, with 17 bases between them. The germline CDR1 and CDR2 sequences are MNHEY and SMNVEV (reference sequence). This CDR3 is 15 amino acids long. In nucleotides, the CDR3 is TGTGCCAGCAGGGACTACAGGAAAGGGGACTATGGCTACACCTTC. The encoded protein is CASRDYRKGDYGYTF.

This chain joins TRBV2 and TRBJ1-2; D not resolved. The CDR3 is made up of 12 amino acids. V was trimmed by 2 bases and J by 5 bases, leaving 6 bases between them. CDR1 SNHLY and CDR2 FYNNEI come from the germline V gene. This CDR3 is CASSENTYGYTF. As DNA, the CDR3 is TGTGCCAGCAGTGAAAACACGTATGGCTACACCTTC.

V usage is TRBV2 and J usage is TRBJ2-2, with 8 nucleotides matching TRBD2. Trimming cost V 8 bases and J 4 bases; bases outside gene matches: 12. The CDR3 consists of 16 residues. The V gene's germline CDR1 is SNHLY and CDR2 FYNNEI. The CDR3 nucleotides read TGTGCCAGCTACGGTTTTGGGGCGGGAGGCACCGGGGAGCTGTTTTTT. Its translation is CASYGFGAGGTGELFF. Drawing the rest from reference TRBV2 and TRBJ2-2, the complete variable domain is EPEVTQTPSHQVTQMGQEVILRCVPISNHLYFYWYRQILGQKVEFLVSFYNNEISEKSEIFDDQFSVERPDGSNFTLKIRSTKLEDSAMYFCASYGFGAGGTGELFFGEGSRLTVL.

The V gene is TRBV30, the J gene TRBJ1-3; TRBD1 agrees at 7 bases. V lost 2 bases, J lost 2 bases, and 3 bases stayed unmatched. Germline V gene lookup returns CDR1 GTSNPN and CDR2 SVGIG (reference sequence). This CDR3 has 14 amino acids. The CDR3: CAWSTGTAGNTIYF. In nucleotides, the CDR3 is TGTGCCTGGAGTACAGGGACAGCTGGAAACACCATATATTTT.

Here the CDR3 reads CASSLDRDYGYTF. As DNA, the CDR3 is TGTGCCAGCAGCCTGGACAGGGACTATGGCTACACCTTC. V and J are TRBV9 and TRBJ1-2; 8 nucleotides agree with TRBD1. This CDR3 has 13 residues. Germline V gene lookup returns CDR1 SGDLS and CDR2 YYNGEE. After removal of 4 bases from V and 3 bases from J, the junction contained 2 bases not matched to a gene.

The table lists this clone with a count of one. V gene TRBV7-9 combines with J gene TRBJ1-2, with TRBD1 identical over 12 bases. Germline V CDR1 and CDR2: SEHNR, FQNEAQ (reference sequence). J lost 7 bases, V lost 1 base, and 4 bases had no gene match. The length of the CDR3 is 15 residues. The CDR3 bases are TGTGCCAGCAGCTTAGAGGGGACAGGGGGCTTTGGCTACACCTTC. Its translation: CASSLEGTGGFGYTF.

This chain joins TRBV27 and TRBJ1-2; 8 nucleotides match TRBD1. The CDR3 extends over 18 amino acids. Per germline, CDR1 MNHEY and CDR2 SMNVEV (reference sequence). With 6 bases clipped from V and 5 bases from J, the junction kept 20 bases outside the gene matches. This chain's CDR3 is CASRRDNQDRVGRYGYTF. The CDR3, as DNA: TGTGCCAGCAGAAGGGACAACCAGGACAGGGTCGGAAGGTATGGCTACACCTTC.

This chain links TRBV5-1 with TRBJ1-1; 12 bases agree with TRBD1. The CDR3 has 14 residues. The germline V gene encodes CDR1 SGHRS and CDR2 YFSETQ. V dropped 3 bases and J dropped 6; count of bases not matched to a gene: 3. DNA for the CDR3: TGCGCCAGCAGCTCGGGACAGGGGGCCTCTGAAGCTTTCTTT. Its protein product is CASSSGQGASEAFF.

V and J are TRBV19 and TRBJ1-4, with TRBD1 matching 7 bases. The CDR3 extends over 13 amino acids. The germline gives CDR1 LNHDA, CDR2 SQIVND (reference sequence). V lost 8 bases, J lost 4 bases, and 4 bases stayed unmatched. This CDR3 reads CASLGQRNEKLFF. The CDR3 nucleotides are TGTGCCAGTTTGGGACAGCGTAATGAAAAACTGTTTTTT.

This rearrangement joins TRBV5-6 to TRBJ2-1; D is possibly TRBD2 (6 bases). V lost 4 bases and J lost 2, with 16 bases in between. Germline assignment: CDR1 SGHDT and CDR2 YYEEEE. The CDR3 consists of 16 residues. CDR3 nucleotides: TGTGCCAGCAGCGGGCGGACGCGGAGGGCCTACAATGAGCAGTTCTTC. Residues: CASSGRTRRAYNEQFF. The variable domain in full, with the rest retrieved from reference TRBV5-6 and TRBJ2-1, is DAGVTQSPTHLIKTRGQQVTLRCSPKSGHDTVSWYQQALGQGPQFIFQYYEEEERQRGNFPDRFSGHQFPNYSSELNVNALLLGDSALYLCASSGRTRRAYNEQFFGPGTRLTVL.

This CDR3 is CASSYYRGRYAEQYF. The CDR3 DNA sequence: TGTGCCAGCAGCTACTACAGGGGGCGTTATGCCGAGCAGTACTTC. The chain employs TRBV3-1 (or the pseudogene TRBV3-2) and TRBJ2-7, with 9 bases fitting TRBD1. The CDR3 covers 15 residues. The germline gives CDR1 LGHDT, CDR2 YNNKEL (reference sequence). The V gene end was trimmed by 5 bases and the J gene end by 6 bases; junction bases not matched to a gene: 11.

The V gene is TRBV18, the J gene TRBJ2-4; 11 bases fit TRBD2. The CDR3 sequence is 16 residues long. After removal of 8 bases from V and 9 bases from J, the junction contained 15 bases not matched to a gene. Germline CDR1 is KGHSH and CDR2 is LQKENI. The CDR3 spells CASASVLAGGEGIQYF. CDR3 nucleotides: TGTGCCAGCGCATCGGTCCTAGCGGGAGGAGAGGGCATTCAGTACTTC.

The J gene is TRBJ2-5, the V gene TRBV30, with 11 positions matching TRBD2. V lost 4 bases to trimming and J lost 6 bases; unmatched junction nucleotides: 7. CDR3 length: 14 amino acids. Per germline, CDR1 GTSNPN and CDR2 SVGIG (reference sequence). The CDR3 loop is CAWKIAGGQKTQYF. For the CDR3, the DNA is TGTGCCTGGAAGATAGCGGGGGGGCAGAAGACCCAGTACTTC.

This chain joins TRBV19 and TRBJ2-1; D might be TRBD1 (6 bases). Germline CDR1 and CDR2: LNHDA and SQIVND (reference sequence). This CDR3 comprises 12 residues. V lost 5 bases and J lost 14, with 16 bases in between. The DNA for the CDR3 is TGTGCCAGTAGTTCCACCCCGCGACAGGAGTTCTTC. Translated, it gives CASSSTPRQEFF.

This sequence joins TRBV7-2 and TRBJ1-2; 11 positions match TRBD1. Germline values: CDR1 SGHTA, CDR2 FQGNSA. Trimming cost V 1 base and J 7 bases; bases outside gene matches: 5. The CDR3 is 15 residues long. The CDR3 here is CASSLDVGTGGGYTF. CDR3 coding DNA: TGTGCCAGCAGCTTAGACGTAGGGACAGGGGGTGGCTACACCTTC. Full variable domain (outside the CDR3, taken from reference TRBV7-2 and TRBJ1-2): GAGVSQSPSNKVTEKGKDVELRCDPISGHTALYWYRQSLGQGLEFLIYFQGNSAPDKSGLPSDRFSAERTGGSVSTLTIQRTQQEDSAVYLCASSLDVGTGGGYTFGSGTRLTVV.

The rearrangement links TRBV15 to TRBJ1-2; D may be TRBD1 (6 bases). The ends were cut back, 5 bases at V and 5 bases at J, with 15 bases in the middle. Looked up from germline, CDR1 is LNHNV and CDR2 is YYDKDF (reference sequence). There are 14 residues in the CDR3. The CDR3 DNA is TGTGCCACCAGCTCCCAGGACAGTTTGTATGGCTACACCTTC. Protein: CATSSQDSLYGYTF.

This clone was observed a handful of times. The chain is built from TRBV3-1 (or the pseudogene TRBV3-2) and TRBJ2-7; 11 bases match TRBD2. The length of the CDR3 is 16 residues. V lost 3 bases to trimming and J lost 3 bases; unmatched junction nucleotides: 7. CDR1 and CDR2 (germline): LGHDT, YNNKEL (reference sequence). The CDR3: CASSHLFGTSGYEQYF. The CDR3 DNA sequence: TGTGCCAGCAGCCACTTGTTCGGGACTAGCGGCTACGAGCAGTACTTC.

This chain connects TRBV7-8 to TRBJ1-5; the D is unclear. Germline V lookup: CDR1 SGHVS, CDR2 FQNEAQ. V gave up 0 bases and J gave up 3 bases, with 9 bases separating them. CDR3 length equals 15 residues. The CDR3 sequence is CASSLASGYNQPQHF. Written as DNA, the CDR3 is TGTGCCAGCAGCTTAGCCAGCGGATACAATCAGCCCCAGCATTTT.